A single sample gave rise to the 28 T cell receptor beta chains below, sequenced in a study of cytomegalovirus exposure and HLA in healthy donors. PCR was performed using 60 Vbeta and 13 Jbeta primers. Repertoires were generated with immunoSEQ multiplex PCR, while TCRdb's copy carries only in-frame clones and drops some. The sample carries 100,000 to 150,000 clones, roughly 70% recorded once. Sequencing used PBMCs. The receptors shown here come from a woman aged 40 to 50 in good health and CMV-seropositive.

V usage is TRBV7-9 and J usage is TRBJ2-7; 8 bases line up with TRBD2. The V gene's germline CDR1 is SEHNR and CDR2 FQNEAQ (reference sequence). CDR3 length: 15 residues. V shed 3 bases, J shed 2 bases, and the junction held 6 bases outside the gene matches. The CDR3 DNA follows: TGTGCCAGCAGCTTCACCGGGGGGGTCCCCTACGAGCAGTACTTC. Translated, it gives CASSFTGGVPYEQYF.

The chain is built from TRBV4-3 and TRBJ1-1; TRBD1 agrees at 7 bases. The germline gives CDR1 LGHNA, CDR2 YSLEER. The CDR3 length is 15 residues. V lost 3 bases, J lost 0 bases, and 4 bases stayed unmatched. The CDR3 reads CASSHTGVLNTEAFF. Written as DNA, the CDR3 is TGCGCCAGCAGCCATACAGGGGTCTTGAACACTGAAGCTTTCTTT.

This clone was counted only a few times. The gene calls are TRBV27 and TRBJ1-2, with D maybe TRBD1 (5 bases). Germline values: CDR1 MNHEY, CDR2 SMNVEV (reference sequence). Trimming pared 3 bases from V and 7 bases from J, leaving 12 bases between. The CDR3 runs to 13 residues. CDR3 in DNA: TGTGCCAGCAGTTTGAAGGGTACAGGTGGCTACACCTTC. Translated, it gives CASSLKGTGGYTF.

This clone was recorded a few times. The V call is TRBV7-2, the J call TRBJ2-7; 7 bases are shared with TRBD2. After removal of 6 bases from V and 2 bases from J, the junction contained 7 bases not matched to a gene. The CDR3 contains 14 residues. Germline CDR1 SGHTA, CDR2 FQGNSA. CDR3 loop: CASSSWGGAYEQYF. As DNA, the CDR3 is TGTGCCAGCAGTTCTTGGGGGGGGGCCTACGAGCAGTACTTC. Together with reference TRBV7-2 and TRBJ2-7, the CDR3 gives the full variable domain: GAGVSQSPSNKVTEKGKDVELRCDPISGHTALYWYRQSLGQGLEFLIYFQGNSAPDKSGLPSDRFSAERTGGSVSTLTIQRTQQEDSAVYLCASSSWGGAYEQYFGPGTRLTVT.

The CDR3 coding sequence is TGCGCCAGCAGCGATCCGGGACAGGGTCTTGAAAAACTGTTTTTT. Amino acid sequence: CASSDPGQGLEKLFF. The V call is TRBV10-2, the J call TRBJ1-4, with 9 bases lining up with TRBD1. Germline CDR1 and CDR2: WSHSY and SAAADI. The CDR3 totals 15 residues. The ends lost 6 bases at V and 7 bases at J; junction bases unmatched: 9.

This clone has just a few counts. DNA for the CDR3: TGTGCCAGCAGCCCAAACCCCCAGGCCCTCACCGGGGAGCTGTTTTTT. Translating gives CASSPNPQALTGELFF. This rearrangement joins TRBV9 to TRBJ2-2; no firm D call. Germline values: CDR1 SGDLS, CDR2 YYNGEE. CDR3 length equals 16 residues. V lost 4 bases, J lost 4 bases, and 17 bases lay in between. The full variable domain, its missing parts supplied by reference TRBV9 and TRBJ2-2, is DSGVTQTPKHLITATGQRVTLRCSPRSGDLSVYWYQQSLDQGLQFLIQYYNGEERAKGNILERFSAQQFPDLHSELNLSSLELGDSALYFCASSPNPQALTGELFFGEGSRLTVL.

For this clone: The junction shows a germline mismatch at one end, possibly a read error. The rearrangement uses TRBV7-9 and TRBJ1-1; TRBD1 agrees at 9 bases. CDR1 SEHNR and CDR2 FQNEAQ come from the germline V gene (reference sequence). This CDR3 has 14 amino acids. The DNA of the CDR3 is TGTTCCAGCGGGTTGGGACAGGGTTTTGCTGAAGCTTTCTTT. Its protein product is CSSGLGQGFAEAFF. Looking up the rest from reference TRBV7-9 and TRBJ1-1 gives the full variable domain: DTGVSQNPRHKITKRGQNVTFRCDPISEHNRLYWYRQTLGQGPEFLTYFQNEAQLEKSRLLSDRFSAERPKGSFSTLEIQRTEQGDSAMYLCSSGLGQGFAEAFFGQGTRLTVV.

The chain joins TRBV9 to TRBJ1-3; 10 positions match TRBD1. This CDR3 is 15 amino acids long. Germline V CDR1 and CDR2: SGDLS, YYNGEE. V gave up 6 bases and J gave up 4 bases; unmatched junction bases: 7. Written as DNA, the CDR3 is TGTGCCAGCACAACAACGACAGGGGGCGGAAACACCATATATTTT. This codes for CASTTTTGGGNTIYF.

The rearrangement joins TRBV29-1 to TRBJ2-1; 8 nucleotides match TRBD2. Trimming at V came to 5 bases and at J to 9 bases, leaving 12 bases not matched to a gene. The CDR3 has 14 amino acids. Germline values: CDR1 SQVTM, CDR2 ANQGSEA. The CDR3: CSVSTSARGSEQFF. CDR3 DNA: TGCAGCGTTTCGACTAGCGCGAGGGGAAGTGAGCAGTTCTTC.

The gene calls are TRBV19 and TRBJ2-2; the D gene is possibly TRBD2 (7 bases). The CDR3 has 16 amino acids. In germline, CDR1 is LNHDA, CDR2 SQIVND (reference sequence). The V gene lost 2 bases and the J gene lost 6 bases, with 16 bases spanning the gap. This CDR3 is CASSIRGGGFAGELFF. CDR3 sequence (DNA): TGTGCCAGTAGTATAAGGGGCGGGGGCTTCGCCGGGGAGCTGTTTTTT.

In DNA, the CDR3 is TGTGCCAGCAGTATCCTAGGAGATACTGAAGCTTTCTTT. Translating it yields CASSILGDTEAFF. The V and J genes are TRBV2 and TRBJ1-1; D is uncertain. This CDR3 spans 13 amino acids. The V gene lost 5 bases and the J gene lost 5 bases, with 12 bases spanning the gap. Germline values: CDR1 SNHLY, CDR2 FYNNEI.

V is TRBV9 and J is TRBJ2-5, with TRBD1 matching 9 bases. The V gene end was trimmed by 3 bases and the J gene end by 3 bases; junction bases not matched to a gene: 12. In germline, CDR1 is SGDLS, CDR2 YYNGEE. The CDR3 consists of 17 residues. The CDR3 sequence is CASSAHHRGRTEETQYF. CDR3 DNA sequence: TGTGCCAGCAGCGCCCACCACAGGGGGCGGACGGAAGAGACCCAGTACTTC.

This chain connects TRBV5-5 to TRBJ1-5, with D perhaps TRBD1 (6 bases). V was trimmed by 1 base and J by 3 bases, leaving 11 bases between them. CDR3 length equals 15 residues. The V gene's germline CDR1 is SGHKS and CDR2 YYEKEE (reference sequence). In DNA form, the CDR3 reads TGTGCCAGCAGCTTGTCCAGGGGCGACAATCAGCCCCAGCATTTT. This sequence encodes CASSLSRGDNQPQHF.

The chain couples TRBV27 to TRBJ1-5; 9 bases match TRBD1. Germline-derived CDR1 and CDR2 are MNHEY and SMNVEV (reference sequence). With 6 bases clipped from V and 4 bases from J, the junction kept 7 bases outside the gene matches. The CDR3 is 15 residues long. The CDR3: CASSRLQGANQPQHF. The DNA of the CDR3 is TGTGCCAGCAGCCGGTTACAGGGGGCGAATCAGCCCCAGCATTTT.

The gene calls are TRBV6-5 and TRBJ2-2, with no clear D. V lost 7 bases and J lost 1, with 7 bases in between. CDR1 MNHEY and CDR2 SVGAGI come from the germline V gene. The CDR3 covers 13 residues. The CDR3 nucleotides are TGTGCCAGCAATAACGGGAACACCGGGGAGCTGTTTTTT. This codes for CASNNGNTGELFF.

This clone turned up a few times. V and J are TRBV9 and TRBJ1-2; 9 nucleotides align to TRBD1. The J segment lost 5 bases and the V segment lost 4 bases, leaving 6 bases of the junction unmatched. The germline V gene has CDR1 SGDLS and CDR2 YYNGEE. The CDR3 spans 14 residues. The CDR3 here is CASSPTGGVYGYTF. The CDR3, as DNA: TGTGCCAGCAGCCCTACAGGGGGCGTTTATGGCTACACCTTC.

J is TRBJ2-1 and V is TRBV5-1; 9 bases fit TRBD1. Germline values: CDR1 SGHRS, CDR2 YFSETQ. CDR3 size: 15 residues. V shed 8 bases, J shed 6 bases, and the junction held 12 bases outside the gene matches. The CDR3 loop reads CASSTGTGSVNEQFF. In DNA form, the CDR3 reads TGCGCCAGTTCAACCGGGACAGGGTCCGTCAATGAGCAGTTCTTC.

This chain links TRBV6-1 with TRBJ2-7; 9 bases line up with TRBD1. V lost 7 bases and J lost 4; bases outside the gene matches: 8. The germline V gene has CDR1 MNHNS and CDR2 SASEGT. The CDR3 contains 14 residues. The chain's CDR3 is CASIIPGTGYEQYF. CDR3 in DNA: TGTGCCAGCATAATTCCCGGGACAGGGTACGAGCAGTACTTC.

The V call is TRBV5-1, the J call TRBJ1-4; 10 nucleotides line up with TRBD1. The V gene's germline CDR1 is SGHRS and CDR2 YFSETQ. The CDR3 contains 16 residues. The J segment lost 8 bases and the V segment lost 4 bases, leaving 11 bases of the junction unmatched. CDR3 nucleotide sequence: TGCGCCAGCAGCCTTTCCCCAGGGACAGGGGACGAAAAACTGTTTTTT. Its protein product is CASSLSPGTGDEKLFF. The variable domain in full, completed from reference TRBV5-1 and TRBJ1-4, reads KAGVTQTPRYLIKTRGQQVTLSCSPISGHRSVSWYQQTPGQGLQFLFEYFSETQRNKGNFPGRFSGRQFSNSRSEMNVSTLELGDSALYLCASSLSPGTGDEKLFFGSGTQLSVL.

This clone was seen more than once but under ten times. The chain has TRBV27 and TRBJ1-1, with D perhaps matching TRBD1 (5 bases). The CDR3 length is 15 residues. V lost 4 bases, J lost 0 bases, and 12 bases lay in between. The germline gives CDR1 MNHEY, CDR2 SMNVEV (reference sequence). The CDR3 is CASSSGVFMNTEAFF. As DNA, the CDR3 is TGTGCCAGCAGTTCGGGGGTTTTCATGAACACTGAAGCTTTCTTT.

This chain connects TRBV5-1 to TRBJ2-1, with 9 bases that match TRBD1. Germline assignment: CDR1 SGHRS and CDR2 YFSETQ. The CDR3 is 16 residues long. V trimming: 5 bases; J trimming: 7 bases; junction bases outside the gene matches: 13. The CDR3: CASSPVPGQGFNEQFF. In DNA form, the CDR3 reads TGCGCCAGCAGTCCCGTACCGGGACAGGGTTTTAATGAGCAGTTCTTC. Using reference TRBV5-1 and TRBJ2-1 for the parts outside the CDR3, the full variable domain is KAGVTQTPRYLIKTRGQQVTLSCSPISGHRSVSWYQQTPGQGLQFLFEYFSETQRNKGNFPGRFSGRQFSNSRSEMNVSTLELGDSALYLCASSPVPGQGFNEQFFGPGTRLTVL.

The V and J genes are TRBV7-6 and TRBJ2-5; D is perhaps TRBD1 (6 bases). V was trimmed by 6 bases and J by 3 bases, leaving 14 bases between them. The CDR3 consists of 14 residues. Germline V CDR1 and CDR2: SGHVS, FNYEAQ. The CDR3 spells CASSSGQPEETQYF. The CDR3 DNA reads as TGTGCCAGCAGTTCCGGACAGCCGGAAGAGACCCAGTACTTC.

The V call is TRBV6-5, the J call TRBJ2-3, with 7 bases identical to TRBD2. The V gene end was trimmed by 2 bases and the J gene end by 2 bases; junction bases not matched to a gene: 4. This CDR3 has 15 residues. The V gene's germline CDR1 is MNHEY and CDR2 SVGAGI. DNA of the CDR3: TGTGCCAGCAGTTACGAGGCGGGAGCCACAGATACGCAGTATTTT. The encoded protein is CASSYEAGATDTQYF.

This rearrangement joins TRBV7-9 to TRBJ1-1; D might be TRBD1 (6 bases). This CDR3 comprises 14 residues. Trimming removed 3 bases from V and 5 bases from J, with 13 bases in between. The germline CDR1 and CDR2 sequences are SEHNR and FQNEAQ (reference sequence). Written as DNA, the CDR3 is TGTGCCAGCAGCTTTCAAGGGGGGGGAACTGAAGCTTTCTTT. This translates into CASSFQGGGTEAFF.

The sample holds one count of this clone. This sequence joins TRBV30 and TRBJ1-2; 7 bases match TRBD1. CDR3 length: 17 residues. The junction had 22 bases not matched to a gene; V was cut back by 3 bases and J by 9 bases. Per germline, CDR1 GTSNPN and CDR2 SVGIG (reference sequence). The CDR3 region is CAWRNILQGRELWSYTF. The DNA for the CDR3 is TGTGCCTGGAGGAACATACTACAGGGGCGAGAACTATGGAGCTACACCTTC.

The rearrangement joins TRBV30 to TRBJ1-4, with D possibly being TRBD1 (6 bases). The CDR3 is 16 residues long. Germline-derived CDR1 and CDR2 are GTSNPN and SVGIG (reference sequence). The V and J ends lost 1 base and 0 bases respectively, with 12 bases between them. This chain's CDR3 is CAWSGGQPSTNEKLFF. CDR3 bases: TGTGCCTGGAGTGGCGGACAGCCTTCAACTAATGAAAAACTGTTTTTT.

The V call is TRBV27, the J call TRBJ2-7; the match to TRBD1 covers 7 bases. The V segment lost 0 bases and the J segment 6 bases; nucleotides outside the gene matches: 20. Germline CDR1 reads MNHEY; CDR2 reads SMNVEV (reference sequence). The CDR3 is made up of 19 amino acids. The CDR3 loop reads CASSLSAGTVRRAVGEQYF. The CDR3 region has the DNA TGTGCCAGCAGTTTATCCGCCGGGACAGTCCGGAGAGCGGTAGGCGAGCAGTACTTC.

The gene calls are TRBV28 and TRBJ1-4, with 9 positions matching TRBD1. Trimming took 3 bases from V and 5 from J; bases not matched to a gene: 4. The germline V gene has CDR1 MDHEN and CDR2 SYDVKM. The length of the CDR3 is 15 residues. CDR3 nucleotides: TGTGCCAGCAGTTTTGGGGACAGGGTGAATGAAAAACTGTTTTTT. It specifies CASSFGDRVNEKLFF.